Below, 23 T cell receptor beta chains from the same sample are listed, as sequenced in a study of T cells in Graves' hyperthyroidism and ophthalmopathy (dated by TCRdb to the late 2010s). The library was produced with multiplex PCR. The run used an Illumina HiSeq 2000. The TCR beta CDR3 regions were amplified from the RNA transcripts. A first-round RT-PCR of the TCR CDR3 used the HTBI primer set with the Qiagen OneStep RT-PCR kit. The public reads were run again by TCRdb, first through fastp at Q25 and then through MiXCR, and only productive beta chains were kept. Rows with one shared CDR3 protein collapse into an entry with the most common genes and DNA. In this sample the table shows more than 500,000 distinct CDR3 sequences, 15% to 20% of which occur a single time. Around 32% of the sample is taken by the ten largest. The sequenced sample was blood. Receptors originate from a woman aged 30 to 39 with Graves' ophthalmopathy.

The rearrangement uses TRBV7-3 and TRBJ2-7, with 12 nucleotides matching TRBD2. This CDR3 has 15 amino acids. Germline values: CDR1 SGHTA, CDR2 FQGTGA. With V trimmed by 5 bases and J by 1 base, 3 bases remained unmatched. The CDR3 here is CASSPTSGGSYEQYF. The CDR3 DNA follows: TGTGCCAGCAGCCCAACTAGCGGGGGGTCCTACGAGCAGTACTTC.

In this sample, this clonotype turned up many times. V is TRBV28 and J is TRBJ2-4; no clear D. V was trimmed by 6 bases and J by 7 bases, leaving 7 bases between them. This CDR3 is 11 amino acids long. Germline V CDR1 and CDR2: MDHEN, SYDVKM. The CDR3 region has the DNA TGTGCCAGCAGACAACGGAACATTCAGTACTTC. Protein sequence: CASRQRNIQYF.

The chain recombines TRBV10-3 with TRBJ1-4; weak D call: TRBD1 (5 bases). CDR1 is ENHRY, CDR2 SYGVKD, per germline. There are 13 residues in the CDR3. Trimming took 8 bases from V and 3 from J, leaving 10 bases between them. For the CDR3, the DNA is TGTGCCATCCAAAGGGGACCTAATGAAAAACTGTTTTTT. This codes for CAIQRGPNEKLFF.

The chain couples TRBV20-1 to TRBJ2-1, with TRBD2 matching 11 bases. Germline-derived CDR1 and CDR2 are DFQATT and SNEGSKA (reference sequence). The CDR3 covers 14 residues. V lost 6 bases to trimming and J lost 6 bases; unmatched junction nucleotides: 7. CDR3 coding DNA: TGCAGTGCCGAAACTAGCGGGAGCGGCAATGAGCAGTTCTTC. This encodes CSAETSGSGNEQFF.

This clonotype was observed a handful of times. V and J are TRBV19 and TRBJ2-2; the D is unclear. This CDR3 contains 14 residues. Germline assignment: CDR1 LNHDA and CDR2 SQIVND (reference sequence). V lost 3 bases and J lost 1, with 6 bases in between. The CDR3 DNA is TGTGCCAGTAGTATTACCGGGAACACCGGGGAGCTGTTTTTT. It encodes CASSITGNTGELFF.

This clonotype has at least ten counts. This chain connects TRBV30 to TRBJ2-1; weak D call: TRBD1 (5 bases). This CDR3 spans 14 amino acids. Trimming stripped 3 bases from V and 4 bases from J, with 13 bases between. The germline V gene encodes CDR1 GTSNPN and CDR2 SVGIG (reference sequence). The CDR3: CAWRVREAYNEQFF. The CDR3 DNA follows: TGTGCCTGGAGAGTCAGGGAAGCTTACAATGAGCAGTTCTTC.

The chain carries TRBV4-2 and TRBJ2-5; 9 bases map to TRBD2. V lost 0 bases, J lost 5 bases, and 13 bases stayed unmatched. The CDR3 is made up of 18 amino acids. In germline, CDR1 is LGHNA, CDR2 YNFKEQ. In DNA, the CDR3 is TGTGCCAGCAGCCAAGATCCTCTGGTAGCGGGAGTCGGCGAGACCCAGTACTTC. Its protein is CASSQDPLVAGVGETQYF.

The chain carries TRBV14 and TRBJ2-7; 9 positions match TRBD2. Germline values: CDR1 SGHDN, CDR2 FVKESK. CDR3 length equals 16 residues. Losses at the gene ends were 1 base for V and 2 bases for J; bases not matched to a gene: 6. Written as DNA, the CDR3 is TGTGCCAGCAGCCAAGGGGTGTCTAGCGGGACCTACGAGCAGTACTTC. Its translation is CASSQGVSSGTYEQYF. The full variable domain, its missing parts supplied by reference TRBV14 and TRBJ2-7, is EAGVTQFPSHSVIEKGQTVTLRCDPISGHDNLYWYRRVMGKEIKFLLHFVKESKQDESGMPNNRFLAERTGGTYSTLKVQPAELEDSGVYFCASSQGVSSGTYEQYFGPGTRLTVT.

In its sample, this clonotype was seen many times. The chain recombines TRBV30 with TRBJ2-3; D might be TRBD2 (5 bases). The V end lost 2 bases, the J end lost 3 bases, and 12 bases lay between the germline ends. CDR1 GTSNPN and CDR2 SVGIG come from the germline V gene (reference sequence). The CDR3 is 14 residues long. CDR3 nucleotides: TGTGCCTGGAGTCTAGCACAGTTGACAGATACGCAGTATTTT. Translation: CAWSLAQLTDTQYF.

The rearrangement links TRBV12-3 or TRBV12-4 to TRBJ2-3; 9 bases match TRBD1. Trimming took 4 bases from V and 5 from J; bases not matched to a gene: 4. CDR3 length equals 14 residues. The CDR3, as DNA: TGTGCCAGCAGTTCGGGACAGGGTGTAGATACGCAGTATTTT. Amino acids: CASSSGQGVDTQYF.

In its sample, this clonotype was seen a few times. CDR3 loop: CSVGLAVRGGTQYF. The CDR3 nucleotides are TGCAGTGTGGGGCTAGCAGTGCGAGGAGGTACGCAGTATTTT. The chain has TRBV20-1 and TRBJ2-3, with D tentatively TRBD1 or TRBD2 (5 bases each). Germline assignment: CDR1 DFQATT and CDR2 SNEGSKA (reference sequence). The length of the CDR3 is 14 residues. V lost 7 bases to trimming and J lost 8 bases, with 22 bases between them.

As for this clonotype: This may be a read error: a much more frequent sequence differs by one nucleotide. The J gene is TRBJ2-5, the V gene TRBV5-1, with 9 positions matching TRBD1. The length of the CDR3 is 18 residues. From germline, CDR1 is SGHRS and CDR2 YFSETQ. The V segment lost 3 bases and the J segment 9 bases; nucleotides outside the gene matches: 21. The CDR3: CASSSGLTGTGHWEAQYF. DNA of the CDR3: TGCGCCAGCAGCTCGGGATTGACCGGGACAGGGCACTGGGAGGCCCAGTACTTC. Using reference TRBV5-1 and TRBJ2-5 for the parts outside the CDR3, the full variable domain is KAGVTQTPRYLIKTRGQQVTLSCSPISGHRSVSWYQQTPGQGLQFLFEYFSETQRNKGNFPGRFSGRQFSNSRSEMNVSTLELGDSALYLCASSSGLTGTGHWEAQYFGPGTRLLVL.

This clonotype was detected ten times or more. V is TRBV28 and J is TRBJ2-7, with TRBD2 matching 7 bases. The CDR3 runs to 15 residues. Per the germline V gene, CDR1 is MDHEN and CDR2 is SYDVKM. V gave up 3 bases and J gave up 0 bases; unmatched junction bases: 5. CDR3 in amino acids: CASSFGGISSYEQYF. The CDR3 nucleotides read TGTGCCAGCAGTTTCGGGGGGATCAGCTCCTACGAGCAGTACTTC.

In its sample, this clonotype was seen a few times. The chain carries TRBV5-1 and TRBJ1-5; D is unclear. CDR3 size: 14 residues. Germline V gives CDR1 SGHRS, CDR2 YFSETQ. V was clipped by 4 bases and J by 7 bases, with 15 bases between them. CDR3 bases: TGCGCCAGCAGCCCGGACGGTACCCCCCAGCCCCAGCATTTT. Its translation is CASSPDGTPQPQHF. Full variable domain (outside the CDR3, taken from reference TRBV5-1 and TRBJ1-5): KAGVTQTPRYLIKTRGQQVTLSCSPISGHRSVSWYQQTPGQGLQFLFEYFSETQRNKGNFPGRFSGRQFSNSRSEMNVSTLELGDSALYLCASSPDGTPQPQHFGDGTRLSIL.

In the case of this clonotype: A much bigger clone sits one base away, suggesting this may be a read error. The chain joins TRBV2 to TRBJ2-7; D not certain. V gave up 4 bases and J gave up 7 bases, with 11 bases separating them. CDR1 is SNHLY and CDR2 is FYNNEI in the germline V gene. The CDR3 is 12 residues long. This CDR3 reads CASSVRPTEQYF. The CDR3 DNA follows: TGTGCCAGCAGTGTACGCCCCACTGAGCAGTACTTC.

This clonotype has at least ten counts. This sequence joins TRBV4-3 and TRBJ2-3; D call uncertain. The CDR3 length is 14 residues. Deletions cut 2 bases from V and 2 bases from J, with 8 bases between. CDR1 is LGHNA, CDR2 YSLEER, per germline. The CDR3 is CASSQLGNTDTQYF. CDR3 coding DNA: TGCGCCAGCAGCCAACTGGGTAACACAGATACGCAGTATTTT.

The CDR3 spells CASSLESPGLYEQYF. CDR3 nucleotides: TGTGCCAGCAGCTTAGAATCGCCGGGACTCTACGAGCAGTACTTC. J is TRBJ2-7 and V is TRBV7-3, with D possibly matching TRBD2 (6 bases). Per the germline V gene, CDR1 is SGHTA and CDR2 is FQGTGA. The CDR3 loop spans 15 amino acids. V was cut by 2 bases and J by 3 bases, with 14 bases left in between.

This clonotype has a count of ten or more. The V gene is TRBV15, the J gene TRBJ2-7, with 16 bases fitting TRBD2. CDR1 and CDR2 (germline): LNHNV, YYDKDF (reference sequence). The CDR3 runs 19 residues. The junction had 12 bases not matched to a gene; V was cut back by 3 bases and J by 4 bases. For the CDR3, the DNA is TGTGCCACCAGCAGGGGCCGCGGGACTAGCGGGAGGGGGTCATACGAGCAGTACTTC. Protein: CATSRGRGTSGRGSYEQYF.

This clonotype was recorded at least ten times. A junction boundary mismatches the germline segment, possibly from a read error. The rearrangement joins TRBV11-2 to TRBJ2-5; no definite D call. The CDR3 runs to 13 residues. Per the germline V gene, CDR1 is SGHAT and CDR2 is FQNNGV. CDR3 loop: CASSIDLQETQYF. As DNA, the CDR3 is TGTGCCAGCAGCATAGATTTACAAGAGACCCAGTACTTC.

This clonotype was counted a few times. Written as DNA, the CDR3 is TGTGCCTGGAACTCACTAGCGGGAGTGGCGAGCGAGCAGTACTTC. It encodes CAWNSLAGVASEQYF. The gene calls are TRBV30 and TRBJ2-7, with TRBD2 matching 11 bases. Trimming removed 4 bases from V and 6 bases from J; junction bases left unmatched: 11. CDR3 length: 15 residues. The V gene's germline CDR1 is GTSNPN and CDR2 SVGIG (reference sequence).

This clonotype was seen repeatedly, ten times or more. The chain carries TRBV11-2 and TRBJ2-1, with TRBD2 as a possible D gene (5 bases). The CDR3 is made up of 13 amino acids. From germline, CDR1 is SGHAT and CDR2 FQNNGV. Trimming stripped 6 bases from V and 11 bases from J, with 17 bases between. The DNA of the CDR3 is TGTGCCAGCAGAACCCAACCGAGGGATAAGCAGTTCTTC. Its translation is CASRTQPRDKQFF.

V is TRBV30 and J is TRBJ2-4; no clear D gene. The CDR3 runs to 14 residues. The germline gives CDR1 GTSNPN, CDR2 SVGIG (reference sequence). Trimming cost V 0 bases and J 3 bases, with 9 bases left between them. The CDR3 DNA is TGTGCCTGGAGTGTCCGCGTCCACAAAAACATTCAGTACTTC. Translating gives CAWSVRVHKNIQYF.

This clonotype came up many times. In nucleotides, the CDR3 is TGTGCCAGCAGTGAAGAGGGACTAGGAGGTTACGAGCAGTACTTC. Translation: CASSEEGLGGYEQYF. The chain employs TRBV6-1 and TRBJ2-7, with 8 bases matching TRBD2. V lost 1 base, J lost 4 bases, and 6 bases stayed unmatched. The length of the CDR3 is 15 residues. Germline loops: CDR1 MNHNS, CDR2 SASEGT.